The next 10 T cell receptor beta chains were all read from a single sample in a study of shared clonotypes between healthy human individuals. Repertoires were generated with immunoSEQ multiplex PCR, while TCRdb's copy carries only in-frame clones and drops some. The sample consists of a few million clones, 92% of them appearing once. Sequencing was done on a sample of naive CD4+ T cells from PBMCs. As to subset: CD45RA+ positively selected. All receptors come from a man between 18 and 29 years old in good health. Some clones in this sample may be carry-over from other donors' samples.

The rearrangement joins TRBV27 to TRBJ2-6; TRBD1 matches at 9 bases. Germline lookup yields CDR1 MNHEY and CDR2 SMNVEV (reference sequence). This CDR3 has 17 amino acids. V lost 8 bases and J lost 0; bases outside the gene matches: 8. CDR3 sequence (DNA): TGTGCCAGCTACCCGGGACAGGGACTCTCTGGGGCCAACGTCCTGACTTTC. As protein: CASYPGQGLSGANVLTF.

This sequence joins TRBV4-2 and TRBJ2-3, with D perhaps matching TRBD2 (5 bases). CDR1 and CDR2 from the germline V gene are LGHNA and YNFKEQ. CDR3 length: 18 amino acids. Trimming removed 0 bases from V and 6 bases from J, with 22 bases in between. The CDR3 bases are TGTGCCAGCAGCCAAGAAGCCCCGCTAGCCGGGGTCTCTGATACGCAGTATTTT. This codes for CASSQEAPLAGVSDTQYF.

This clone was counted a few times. This CDR3 is CASSLLGHLNTEAFF. The CDR3 bases are TGCGCCAGCAGCTTGTTAGGACACCTGAACACTGAAGCTTTCTTT. The genes are TRBV5-1 and TRBJ1-1; TRBD1 might be the D (5 bases). CDR3 length: 15 amino acids. Germline lookup yields CDR1 SGHRS and CDR2 YFSETQ. Trimming took off 1 base at V and 0 bases at J, with 10 bases between the two ends. Based on the CDR3 plus reference TRBV5-1 and TRBJ1-1, the full variable domain is KAGVTQTPRYLIKTRGQQVTLSCSPISGHRSVSWYQQTPGQGLQFLFEYFSETQRNKGNFPGRFSGRQFSNSRSEMNVSTLELGDSALYLCASSLLGHLNTEAFFGQGTRLTVV.

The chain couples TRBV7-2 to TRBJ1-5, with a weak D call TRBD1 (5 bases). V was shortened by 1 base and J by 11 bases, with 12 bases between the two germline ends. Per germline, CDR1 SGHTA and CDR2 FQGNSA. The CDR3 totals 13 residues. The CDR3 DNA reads TGTGCCAGCAGCTTAGGGGGGGTGACTGCCCAGCATTTT. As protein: CASSLGGVTAQHF.

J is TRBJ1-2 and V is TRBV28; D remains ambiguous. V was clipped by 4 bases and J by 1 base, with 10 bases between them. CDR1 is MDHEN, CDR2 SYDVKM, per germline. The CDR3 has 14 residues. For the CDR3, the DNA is TGTGCCAGCAGTTCCCAGGACCTTAACTATGGCTACACCTTC. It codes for CASSSQDLNYGYTF.

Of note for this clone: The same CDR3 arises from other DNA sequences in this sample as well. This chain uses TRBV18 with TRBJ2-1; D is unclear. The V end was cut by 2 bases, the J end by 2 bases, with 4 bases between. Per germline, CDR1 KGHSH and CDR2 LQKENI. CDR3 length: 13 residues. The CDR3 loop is CASSPSTYNEQFF. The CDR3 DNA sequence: TGTGCCAGCTCACCATCCACCTACAATGAGCAGTTCTTC.

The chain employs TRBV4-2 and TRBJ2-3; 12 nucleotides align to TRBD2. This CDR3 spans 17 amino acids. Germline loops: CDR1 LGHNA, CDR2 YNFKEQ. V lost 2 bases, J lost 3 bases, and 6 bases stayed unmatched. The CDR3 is CASSQRLAGEGTDTQYF. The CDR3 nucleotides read TGTGCCAGCAGCCAAAGACTAGCGGGAGAGGGGACAGATACGCAGTATTTT.

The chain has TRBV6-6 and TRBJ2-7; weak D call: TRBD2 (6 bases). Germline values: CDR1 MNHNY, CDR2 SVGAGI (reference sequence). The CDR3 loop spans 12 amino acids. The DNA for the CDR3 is TGTGCGGAAGGGGAGGCGGCCTACGAGCAGTACTTC. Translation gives CAEGEAAYEQYF.

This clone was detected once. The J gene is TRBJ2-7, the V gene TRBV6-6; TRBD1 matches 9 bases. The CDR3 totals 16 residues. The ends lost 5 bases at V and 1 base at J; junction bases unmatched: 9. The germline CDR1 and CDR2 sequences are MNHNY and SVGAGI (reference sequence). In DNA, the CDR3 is TGTGCCAGCAGTGCCCACCCGGGACAGGGATCCTACGAGCAGTACTTC. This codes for CASSAHPGQGSYEQYF.

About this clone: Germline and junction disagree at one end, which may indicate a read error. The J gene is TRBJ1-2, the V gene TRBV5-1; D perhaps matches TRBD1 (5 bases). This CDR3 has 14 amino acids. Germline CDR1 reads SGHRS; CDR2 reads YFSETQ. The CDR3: CTSSLGDTNYGYTF. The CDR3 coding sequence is TGCACCAGCAGCTTGGGGGATACTAACTATGGCTACACCTTC.